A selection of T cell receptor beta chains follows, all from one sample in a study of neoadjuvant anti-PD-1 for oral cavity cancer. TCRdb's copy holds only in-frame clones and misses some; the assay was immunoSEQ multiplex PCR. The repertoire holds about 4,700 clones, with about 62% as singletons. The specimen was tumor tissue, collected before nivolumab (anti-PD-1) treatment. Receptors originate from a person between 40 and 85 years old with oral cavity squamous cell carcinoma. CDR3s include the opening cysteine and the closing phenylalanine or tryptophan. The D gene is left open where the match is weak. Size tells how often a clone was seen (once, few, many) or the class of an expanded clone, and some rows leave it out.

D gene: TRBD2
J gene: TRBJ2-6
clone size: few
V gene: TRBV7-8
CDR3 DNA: TGTGCCAGCAGCTTCACTCAGGGACTACACTCTGGGGCCAACGTCCTGACTTTC
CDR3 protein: CASSFTQGLHSGANVLTF

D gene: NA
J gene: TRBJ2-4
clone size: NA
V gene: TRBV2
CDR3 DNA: TGTGCCAGCAGTGAATCGGGTGCCCAAGATCTAGCCAAAAACATTCAGTACTTC
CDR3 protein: CASSESGAQDLAKNIQYF

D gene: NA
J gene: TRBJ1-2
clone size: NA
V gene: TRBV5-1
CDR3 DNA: TGCGCCAGCAGACGAGAGACAGGAGCCTATGGCTACACCTTC
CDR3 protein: CASRRETGAYGYTF

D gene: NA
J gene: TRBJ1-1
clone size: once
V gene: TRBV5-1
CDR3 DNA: TGCGCCAGCAGCTTGCAACAGAGGAACACTGAAGCTTTCTTT
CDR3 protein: CASSLQQRNTEAFF

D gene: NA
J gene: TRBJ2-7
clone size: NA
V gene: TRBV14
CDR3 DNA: TGTGCCAGCAGCCAAGGCCCAAGCGGCGAGCAGTACTTC
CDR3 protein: CASSQGPSGEQYF

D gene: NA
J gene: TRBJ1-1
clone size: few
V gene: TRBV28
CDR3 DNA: TGTGCCAGCAGTTCCGGGTGGTGGACTGAAGCTTTCTTT
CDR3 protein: CASSSGWWTEAFF

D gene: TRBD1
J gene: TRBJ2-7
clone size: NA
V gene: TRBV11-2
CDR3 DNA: TGTGCCAGCAGCCGGGACAGGGTATCCTACGAGCAGTACTTC
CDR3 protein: CASSRDRVSYEQYF

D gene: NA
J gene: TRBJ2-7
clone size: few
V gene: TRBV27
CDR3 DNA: TGTGCCAGCAGTTTAACGGGCCTGAGGGAGCAGTACTTC
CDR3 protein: CASSLTGLREQYF

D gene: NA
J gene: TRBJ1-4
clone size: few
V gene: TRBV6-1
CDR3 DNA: TGTGCCAGCAGTGATGGGCCTGCAACTAATGAAAAACTGTTTTTT
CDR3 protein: CASSDGPATNEKLFF

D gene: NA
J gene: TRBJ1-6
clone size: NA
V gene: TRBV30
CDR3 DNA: TGTGCCTGGAGCCGTTTAGACAGGAGCTCCTATAATTCACCCCTCCACTTT
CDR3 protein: CAWSRLDRSSYNSPLHF

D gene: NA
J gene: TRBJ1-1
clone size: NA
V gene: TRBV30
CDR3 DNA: TGTGCCTGGAGTAGAATGACGAACACTGAAGCTTTCTTT
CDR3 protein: CAWSRMTNTEAFF

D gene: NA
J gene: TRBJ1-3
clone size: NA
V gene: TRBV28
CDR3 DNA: TGTGCCAGCAGTTTTGAGGGAAGCTCTGGAAACACCATATATTTT
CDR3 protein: CASSFEGSSGNTIYF

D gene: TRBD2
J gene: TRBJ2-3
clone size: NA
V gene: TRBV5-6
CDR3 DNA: TGTGCCAGCAGCTTTCGTAGACTAGCGGACACAGATACGCAGTATTTT
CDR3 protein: CASSFRRLADTDTQYF

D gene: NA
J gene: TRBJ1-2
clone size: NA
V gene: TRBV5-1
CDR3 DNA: TGCGCCAGCAGCTTTGGACAGAGGCACTATGGCTACACCTTC
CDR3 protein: CASSFGQRHYGYTF

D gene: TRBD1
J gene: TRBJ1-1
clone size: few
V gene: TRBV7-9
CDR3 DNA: TGTGCCAGCAGCTGGGGAACCGGGACAGGGTGGCGAAGCACTGAAGCTTTCTTT
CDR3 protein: CASSWGTGTGWRSTEAFF

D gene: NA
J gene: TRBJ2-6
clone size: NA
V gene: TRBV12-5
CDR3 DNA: TGTGCTAGTGGTGCACCAAATGCAGGACAAAGTCGGGCCAACGTCCTGACTTTC
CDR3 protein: CASGAPNAGQSRANVLTF

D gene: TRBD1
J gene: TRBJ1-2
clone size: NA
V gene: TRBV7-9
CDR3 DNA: TGTGCCAGCAGCTTAGGGGGGGACAGCCGTTATGGCTACACCTTC
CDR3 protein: CASSLGGDSRYGYTF

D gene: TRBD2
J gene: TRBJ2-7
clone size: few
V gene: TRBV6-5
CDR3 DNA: TGTGCCAGCAGTTACTCGAGGGCGGGGGCCTACGAGCAGTACTTC
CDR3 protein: CASSYSRAGAYEQYF

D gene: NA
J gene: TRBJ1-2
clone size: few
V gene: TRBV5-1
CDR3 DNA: TGCGCCAGCAGCTTGGCCTTGGGCAGGAGAACTAACTATGGCTACACCTTC
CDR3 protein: CASSLALGRRTNYGYTF

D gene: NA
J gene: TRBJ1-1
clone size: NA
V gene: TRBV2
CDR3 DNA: TGTGCCAGCAGTCGAGGGTACACTGAAGCTTTCTTT
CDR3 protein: CASSRGYTEAFF

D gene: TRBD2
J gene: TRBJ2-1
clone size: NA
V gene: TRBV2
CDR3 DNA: TGTGCCAGCAGTGTAGGAACTAGCGGGGGGGAATACAATGAGCAGTTCTTC
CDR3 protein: CASSVGTSGGEYNEQFF

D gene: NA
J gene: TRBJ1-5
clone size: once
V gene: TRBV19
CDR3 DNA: TGTGCCTCCCGGGCCTACCTAGGGGGCAATCAGCCCCAGCATTTT
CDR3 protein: CASRAYLGGNQPQHF